These T cell receptor beta chains were read from a single sample in a study of cytomegalovirus exposure and HLA in healthy donors. Generated by immunoSEQ multiplex PCR, the TCRdb table keeps only in-frame clones and is missing some. The table shows 110,000 or so clones, with 86% occurring only once. Sequenced input: PBMCs. These receptor sequences come from a man between 18 and 29 years old in good health and CMV-seronegative. Both conserved end residues are part of each CDR3. A D gene is named only where the DNA matches it firmly. A clone size is listed for some rows: how often the clone was seen (once, few, many), or a class if it is expanded.

j_gene,d_gene,v_gene,abundance,CDR3aa,CDR3nt
TRBJ2-3,TRBD2,TRBV11-2,NA,CASRMSGRGDTQYF,TGTGCCAGCAGGATGAGCGGGAGAGGGGATACGCAGTATTTT
TRBJ1-3,TRBD1,TRBV6-1,NA,CASSEVGTGDF,TGTGCCAGCAGTGAGGTCGGGACAGGTGATTTT
TRBJ2-3,NA,TRBV4-2,NA,CASSQDRFRRGTQYF,TGTGCCAGCAGCCAAGATCGGTTCCGCCGTGGTACGCAGTATTTT
TRBJ2-1,TRBD2,TRBV11-3,NA,CASSLASGTTLYNEQFF,TGTGCCAGCAGCTTAGCCTCCGGGACTACCCTCTACAATGAGCAGTTCTTC
TRBJ2-7,TRBD2,TRBV4-1,NA,CASSDKSGSSYEQYF,TGCGCCAGCAGCGACAAGAGCGGGAGCTCCTACGAGCAGTACTTC
TRBJ1-2,NA,TRBV6-1,NA,CASSEAGQLPSYGYTF,TGTGCCAGCAGTGAAGCGGGCCAACTCCCCAGCTATGGCTACACCTTC
TRBJ1-1,NA,TRBV10-1,NA,CASSESGRGTEAFF,TGCGCCAGCAGTGAGTCGGGGCGGGGGACTGAAGCTTTCTTT
TRBJ1-3,NA,TRBV14,NA,CASSQRQTSGNTIYF,TGTGCCAGCAGCCAAAGACAGACCTCTGGAAACACCATATATTTT
TRBJ2-1,TRBD1,TRBV6-1,NA,CASRGQGYNEQFF,TGTGCCAGCAGGGGACAGGGATACAATGAGCAGTTCTTC
TRBJ1-4,NA,TRBV6-5,few,CASSYTQGVGEKLFF,TGTGCCAGCAGTTATACCCAGGGTGTGGGAGAAAAACTGTTTTTT
TRBJ2-7,TRBD1,TRBV5-6,NA,CASTPGTGFSYEQYF,TGTGCCAGCACCCCCGGGACAGGGTTTTCCTACGAGCAGTACTTC
TRBJ1-3,NA,TRBV18,NA,CASSSDSISGNTIYF,TGTGCCAGCTCCTCGGACAGTATCTCTGGAAACACCATATATTTT
TRBJ2-7,TRBD1,TRBV4-1,once,CASSGRQGSSYEQYF,TGCGCCAGCAGCGGTCGACAGGGGAGCTCCTACGAGCAGTACTTC
TRBJ1-2,NA,TRBV19,NA,CASSTQNYGYTF,TGTGCCAGTAGTACTCAGAACTATGGCTACACCTTC
TRBJ2-1,NA,TRBV27,NA,CASSSRSGPRGKQFF,TGTGCCAGCAGTTCCAGAAGCGGGCCAAGGGGAAAGCAGTTCTTC
TRBJ2-5,TRBD2,TRBV2,NA,CASSEGGSGRGQETQYF,TGTGCCAGCAGTGAAGGGGGTAGCGGGAGGGGGCAAGAGACCCAGTACTTC
TRBJ1-1,TRBD1,TRBV30,NA,CAWSVQGATTEAFF,TGTGCCTGGAGTGTCCAGGGGGCAACGACTGAAGCTTTCTTT
TRBJ2-3,TRBD2,TRBV11-1,NA,CASSLRAGQEYF,TGTGCCAGCAGCTTAAGAGCGGGGCAGGAGTATTTT
TRBJ2-3,NA,TRBV5-8,NA,CASSVRGARTDTQYF,TGTGCCAGCAGCGTGCGCGGGGCCCGGACAGATACGCAGTATTTT
TRBJ2-1,TRBD2,TRBV30,few,CAWSGPSGRSYNEQFF,TGTGCCTGGAGCGGACCTAGCGGGAGGTCCTACAATGAGCAGTTCTTC
TRBJ1-3,NA,TRBV30,NA,CAWSQGDYSGNTIYF,TGTGCCTGGAGCCAAGGGGATTACTCTGGAAACACCATATATTTT
TRBJ1-1,NA,TRBV5-1,NA,CASSLAQGRTEAFF,TGCGCCAGCAGCTTGGCTCAGGGCAGGACTGAAGCTTTCTTT
TRBJ2-7,NA,TRBV5-4,NA,CASSLVSGGGFYEQYF,TGTGCCAGCAGCTTGGTTTCGGGGGGCGGGTTCTACGAGCAGTACTTC
TRBJ2-7,TRBD1,TRBV6-5,NA,CASSSWTGNEQYF,TGTGCCAGCAGTTCCTGGACAGGTAACGAGCAGTACTTC
TRBJ1-1,NA,TRBV14,few,CASSQVRAGGAEAFF,TGTGCCAGCAGCCAAGTTCGCGCGGGGGGGGCTGAAGCTTTCTTT
TRBJ2-1,NA,TRBV6-5,NA,CASSLDWSSYNEQFF,TGTGCCAGCAGTTTGGACTGGAGCTCCTACAATGAGCAGTTCTTC
TRBJ1-6,NA,TRBV10-1,few,CASFTGPKDSSPLHF,TGCGCCAGCTTTACAGGTCCTAAGGACAGTTCACCCCTCCACTTT
TRBJ1-3,TRBD1,TRBV7-6,few,CASSSQSGQGRNTIYF,TGTGCCAGCAGCTCGCAATCGGGACAGGGGAGAAACACCATATATTTT
TRBJ2-7,TRBD1,TRBV5-4,NA,CASSSRTGSGEQYF,TGTGCCAGCAGCTCCCGGACAGGGTCGGGGGAGCAGTACTTC
TRBJ1-6,NA,TRBV5-4,few,CASSLRTGGSPLHF,TGTGCCAGCAGCTTGAGAACAGGCGGTTCACCCCTCCACTTT
TRBJ1-1,TRBD1,TRBV11-2,NA,CASSLDTGQGQFEAFF,TGTGCCAGCAGCTTAGATACGGGACAGGGACAGTTTGAAGCTTTCTTT
TRBJ2-7,TRBD1,TRBV27,NA,CASSPRQGRYEQYF,TGTGCCAGCAGTCCCCGACAGGGTAGGTACGAGCAGTACTTC
TRBJ2-7,TRBD1,TRBV7-2,NA,CASSLVDRGLDEQYF,TGTGCCAGCAGCTTAGTCGACAGGGGGCTAGACGAGCAGTACTTC
TRBJ2-3,TRBD2,TRBV6-4,NA,CASSDSSGGETDTQYF,TGTGCCAGCAGTGACTCTAGCGGGGGCGAGACAGATACGCAGTATTTT
TRBJ2-7,NA,TRBV7-2,few,CASSASSRDWSSYEQYF,TGTGCCAGCAGCGCTTCCTCCCGGGACTGGAGCTCCTACGAGCAGTACTTC
TRBJ2-5,TRBD1,TRBV19,NA,CASSDRGGETQYF,TGTGCCAGTAGTGACAGGGGCGGAGAGACCCAGTACTTC
TRBJ1-1,NA,TRBV11-2,NA,CASSIQVPSEAFF,TGTGCCAGCAGCATACAGGTTCCCAGTGAAGCTTTCTTT
TRBJ2-3,NA,TRBV29-1,NA,CSVNGEADTQYF,TGCAGCGTTAACGGGGAGGCAGATACGCAGTATTTT
TRBJ1-1,NA,TRBV5-1,NA,CASSLGLEAFF,TGCGCCAGCAGCTTGGGCCTGGAGGCTTTCTTT
TRBJ2-3,NA,TRBV5-4,NA,CASSLRGEDTQYF,TGTGCCAGCTCTCTACGGGGTGAGGATACGCAGTATTTT
TRBJ2-7,NA,TRBV27,NA,CASSPIGQNNYEQYF,TGTGCCAGCAGTCCTATCGGACAGAATAACTACGAGCAGTACTTC
TRBJ1-3,NA,TRBV18,once,CASSRGISGNTIYF,TGTGCCAGCTCACGCGGGATCTCTGGAAACACCATATATTTT
TRBJ2-5,NA,TRBV4-1,NA,CASSQGTSWETQYF,TGCGCCAGCAGCCAAGGAACTAGCTGGGAGACCCAGTACTTC
TRBJ2-7,NA,TRBV27,NA,CASSDPQGSSYEQYF,TGTGCCAGCAGTGACCCCCAGGGGAGCTCCTACGAGCAGTACTTC
TRBJ2-6,TRBD1,TRBV18,NA,CASSPGQGALGANVLTF,TGTGCCAGCTCACCGGGACAGGGGGCGCTGGGGGCCAACGTCCTGACTTTC